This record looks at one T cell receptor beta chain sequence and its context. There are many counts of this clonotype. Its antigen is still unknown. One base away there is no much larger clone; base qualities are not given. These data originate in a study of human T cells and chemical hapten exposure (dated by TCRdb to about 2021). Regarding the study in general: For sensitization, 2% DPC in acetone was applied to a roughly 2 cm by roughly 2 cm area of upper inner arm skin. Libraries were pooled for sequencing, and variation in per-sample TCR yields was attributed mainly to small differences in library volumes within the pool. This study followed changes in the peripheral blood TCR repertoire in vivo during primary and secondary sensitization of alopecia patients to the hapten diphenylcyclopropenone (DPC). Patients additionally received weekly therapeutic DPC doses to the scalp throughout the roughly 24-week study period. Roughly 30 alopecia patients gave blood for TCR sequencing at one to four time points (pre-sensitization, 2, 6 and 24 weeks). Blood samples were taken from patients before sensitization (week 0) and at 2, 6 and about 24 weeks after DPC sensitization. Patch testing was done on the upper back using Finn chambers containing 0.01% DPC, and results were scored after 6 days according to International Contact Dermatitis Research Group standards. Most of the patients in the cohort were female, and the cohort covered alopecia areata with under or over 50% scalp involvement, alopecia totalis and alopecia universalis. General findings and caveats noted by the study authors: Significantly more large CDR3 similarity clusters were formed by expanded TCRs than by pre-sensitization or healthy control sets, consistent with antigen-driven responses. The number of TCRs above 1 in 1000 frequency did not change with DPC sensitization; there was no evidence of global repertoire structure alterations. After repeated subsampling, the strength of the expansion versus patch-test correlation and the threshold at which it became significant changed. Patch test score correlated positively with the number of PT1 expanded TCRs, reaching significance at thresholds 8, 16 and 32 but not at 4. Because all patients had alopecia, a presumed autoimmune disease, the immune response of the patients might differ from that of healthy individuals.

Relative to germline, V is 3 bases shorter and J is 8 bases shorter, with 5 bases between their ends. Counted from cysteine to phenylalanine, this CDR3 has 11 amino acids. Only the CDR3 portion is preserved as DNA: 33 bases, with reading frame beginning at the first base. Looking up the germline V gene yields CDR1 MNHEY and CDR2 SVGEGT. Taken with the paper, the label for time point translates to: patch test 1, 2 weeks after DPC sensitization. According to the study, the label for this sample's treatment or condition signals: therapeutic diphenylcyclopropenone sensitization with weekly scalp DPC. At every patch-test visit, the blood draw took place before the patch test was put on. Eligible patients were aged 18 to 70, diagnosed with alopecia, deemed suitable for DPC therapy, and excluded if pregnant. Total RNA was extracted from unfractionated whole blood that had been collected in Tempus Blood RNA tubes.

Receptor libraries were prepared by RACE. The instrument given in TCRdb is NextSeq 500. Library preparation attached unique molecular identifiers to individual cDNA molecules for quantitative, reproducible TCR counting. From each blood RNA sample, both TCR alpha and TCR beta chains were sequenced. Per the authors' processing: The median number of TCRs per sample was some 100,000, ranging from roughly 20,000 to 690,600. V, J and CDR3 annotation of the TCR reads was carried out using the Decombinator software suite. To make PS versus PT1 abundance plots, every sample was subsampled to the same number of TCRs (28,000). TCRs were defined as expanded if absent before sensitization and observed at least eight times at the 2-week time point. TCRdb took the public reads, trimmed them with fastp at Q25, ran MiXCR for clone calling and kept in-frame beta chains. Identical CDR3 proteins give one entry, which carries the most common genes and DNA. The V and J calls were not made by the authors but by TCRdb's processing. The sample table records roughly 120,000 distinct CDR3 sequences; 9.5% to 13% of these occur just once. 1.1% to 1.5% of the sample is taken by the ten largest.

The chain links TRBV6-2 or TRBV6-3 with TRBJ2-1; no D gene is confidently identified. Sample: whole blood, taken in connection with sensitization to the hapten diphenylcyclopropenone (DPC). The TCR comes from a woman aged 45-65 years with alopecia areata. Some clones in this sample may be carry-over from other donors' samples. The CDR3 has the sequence CASSYFDEQFF. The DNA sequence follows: TGTGCCAGCAGTTATTTCGATGAGCAGTTCTTC.